These 15 T cell receptor beta chains originate from one sample sequenced in a study of blood T cell repertoires in COVID-19. Method: immunoSEQ multiplex PCR; TCRdb's copy keeps in-frame clones and lacks some. Of around 340,000 clones listed, approximately 83% are singletons. Sequencing was performed on PBMCs or T cells enriched from blood (not recorded which). The receptors come from a woman aged 40-49 years with acute COVID-19.

V and J are TRBV20-1 and TRBJ1-1, with D perhaps TRBD1 (5 bases). CDR1 and CDR2 (germline): DFQATT, SNEGSKA (reference sequence). Trimming took off 2 bases at V and 6 bases at J, with 7 bases between the two ends. The CDR3 loop spans 11 amino acids. The CDR3 DNA is TGCAGTGCTAGATTAGGGGCTGAAGCTTTCTTT. It translates to CSARLGAEAFF.

V usage is TRBV4-1 and J usage is TRBJ1-6; 8 positions agree with TRBD1. Germline CDR1 reads MGHRA; CDR2 reads YSYEKL. The V and J ends lost 0 bases and 10 bases, in that order; junction bases with no gene match: 8. The CDR3 has 16 amino acids. This chain's CDR3 is CASSQEGAGGRSPLHF. In DNA form, the CDR3 reads TGCGCCAGCAGCCAAGAAGGGGCAGGGGGCAGGTCACCCCTCCACTTT.

J is TRBJ2-5 and V is TRBV14; D perhaps matches TRBD1 (5 bases). Looked up from germline, CDR1 is SGHDN and CDR2 is FVKESK. Trimming cost V 1 base and J 3 bases, with 6 bases left between them. The CDR3 length is 13 residues. In nucleotides, the CDR3 is TGTGCCAGCAGCCAAGTAGGGGAAGAGACCCAGTACTTC. Protein sequence: CASSQVGEETQYF.

The chain links TRBV6-2 or TRBV6-3 to TRBJ2-7; possible D gene TRBD1, 6 bases. Trimming took off 1 base at V and 7 bases at J, with 11 bases between the two ends. Germline V gives CDR1 MNHEY, CDR2 SVGEGT. This CDR3 is built from 13 residues. This chain's CDR3 is CASSYFQGWEQYF. CDR3 nucleotide sequence: TGTGCCAGCAGTTACTTCCAGGGGTGGGAGCAGTACTTC.

This clone was observed a single time. This chain joins TRBV6-5 and TRBJ1-5, with 9 bases identical to TRBD1. CDR3 length: 15 residues. Trimming took 8 bases from V and 5 from J; bases not matched to a gene: 10. Germline V CDR1 and CDR2: MNHEY, SVGAGI. This chain's CDR3 is CASGIDRGSYQPQHF. CDR3 in DNA: TGTGCCAGCGGCATAGACAGGGGGTCCTATCAGCCCCAGCATTTT.

This clone has just one count. The DNA of the CDR3 is TGTGCCAGCAGTGTAGCAGATACGCAGTATTTT. Protein product: CASSVADTQYF. This chain links TRBV2 with TRBJ2-3; D gene unclear. Per germline, CDR1 SNHLY and CDR2 FYNNEI. The CDR3 extends over 11 amino acids. V was shortened by 4 bases and J by 4 bases, with 3 bases between the two germline ends.

The J gene is TRBJ2-2, the V gene TRBV25-1; 9 bases are shared with TRBD1. V dropped 3 bases and J dropped 6; count of bases not matched to a gene: 5. The CDR3 runs 15 residues. Germline loops: CDR1 MGHDK, CDR2 SYGVNS. As DNA, the CDR3 is TGTGCCAGCAGTGAGACAGGGGGTAGCGCCGGGGAGCTGTTTTTT. Its protein is CASSETGGSAGELFF.

The rearrangement links TRBV12-3 or TRBV12-4 to TRBJ2-7; 9 nucleotides align to TRBD1. This CDR3 is 13 amino acids long. After removal of 5 bases from V and 5 bases from J, the junction contained 4 bases not matched to a gene. In DNA form, the CDR3 reads TGTGCCAGCAGTACCCGGGACAGGGACGAGCAGTACTTC. Translation: CASSTRDRDEQYF.

The J gene is TRBJ2-3, the V gene TRBV23-1; a weak D match, TRBD1 (5 bases). TRBV23-1 is placed among ORFs of uncertain function. The CDR3 totals 14 residues. Between the trimmed V and J ends, which lost 7 bases and 5 bases, there was a span of 16 bases. DNA of the CDR3: TGCGCCAGCATTATAACTAATAGGGGAGATACGCAGTATTTT. Amino acids: CASIITNRGDTQYF.

The rearrangement joins TRBV16 to TRBJ1-1; D unclear. The V gene lost 2 bases and the J gene lost 1 base, with 8 bases spanning the gap. The germline gives CDR1 KGHSY, CDR2 FQNENV. This CDR3 is 14 amino acids long. The CDR3 DNA is TGTGCCAGCAGCCAACGCGGGAAGAACACTGAAGCTTTCTTT. This encodes CASSQRGKNTEAFF.

The gene calls are TRBV7-8 and TRBJ2-3, with TRBD1 identical over 10 bases. V lost 4 bases to trimming and J lost 3 bases; unmatched junction nucleotides: 4. CDR1 SGHVS and CDR2 FQNEAQ come from the germline V gene. The CDR3 covers 15 residues. In DNA form, the CDR3 reads TGTGCCAGCAGCTCTCGACAGGGGGCGACAGATACGCAGTATTTT. It yields the protein CASSSRQGATDTQYF.

The chain joins TRBV5-6 to TRBJ2-1; 8 bases agree with TRBD2. Losses at the gene ends were 4 bases for V and 3 bases for J; bases not matched to a gene: 9. The CDR3 length is 16 residues. Germline V CDR1 and CDR2: SGHDT, YYEEEE. The CDR3 DNA sequence: TGTGCCAGCAGCCCCATAGCGGGACTTGACTACAATGAGCAGTTCTTC. It is translated as CASSPIAGLDYNEQFF.

The CDR3 region is CASSTSGQFYEQYF. The CDR3 bases are TGTGCCAGCAGCACAAGTGGACAGTTCTACGAGCAGTACTTC. V and J are TRBV7-2 and TRBJ2-7; tentatively, D is TRBD1 (6 bases). Looked up from germline, CDR1 is SGHTA and CDR2 is FQGNSA. CDR3 length: 14 amino acids. Trimming stripped 5 bases from V and 3 bases from J, with 14 bases between. The variable domain in full, completed from reference TRBV7-2 and TRBJ2-7, reads GAGVSQSPSNKVTEKGKDVELRCDPISGHTALYWYRQSLGQGLEFLIYFQGNSAPDKSGLPSDRFSAERTGGSVSTLTIQRTQQEDSAVYLCASSTSGQFYEQYFGPGTRLTVT.

V is TRBV18 and J is TRBJ2-7; 13 bases match TRBD2. The CDR3 consists of 15 residues. Germline CDR1 is KGHSH and CDR2 is LQKENI. Trimming took 3 bases from V and 2 from J; bases not matched to a gene: 1. The CDR3 coding sequence is TGTGCCAGCTCACCCGGACTAGCGGGGGCCTACGAGCAGTACTTC. This sequence encodes CASSPGLAGAYEQYF.

The rearrangement links TRBV3-1 (or the pseudogene TRBV3-2) to TRBJ1-2, with 8 positions matching TRBD1. Germline lookup yields CDR1 LGHDT and CDR2 YNNKEL (reference sequence). This CDR3 contains 15 residues. V gave up 4 bases and J gave up 4 bases; unmatched junction bases: 8. The CDR3 DNA reads as TGTGCCAGCAGCCCTTGGGACAGGACCTCCTATGGCTACACCTTC. Its protein product is CASSPWDRTSYGYTF.